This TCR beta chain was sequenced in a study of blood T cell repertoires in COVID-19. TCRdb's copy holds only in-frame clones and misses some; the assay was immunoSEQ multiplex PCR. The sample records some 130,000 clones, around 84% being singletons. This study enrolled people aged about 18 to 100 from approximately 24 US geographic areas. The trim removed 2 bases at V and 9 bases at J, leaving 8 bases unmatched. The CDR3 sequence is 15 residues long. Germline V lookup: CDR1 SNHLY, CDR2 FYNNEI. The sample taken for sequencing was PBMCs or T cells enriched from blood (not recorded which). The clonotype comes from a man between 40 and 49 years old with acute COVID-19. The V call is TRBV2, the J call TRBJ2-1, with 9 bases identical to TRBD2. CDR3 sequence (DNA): TGTGCCAGCAGTGAATTACCTAGCGGGACAGTTGAGCAGTTCTTC. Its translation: CASSELPSGTVEQFF.